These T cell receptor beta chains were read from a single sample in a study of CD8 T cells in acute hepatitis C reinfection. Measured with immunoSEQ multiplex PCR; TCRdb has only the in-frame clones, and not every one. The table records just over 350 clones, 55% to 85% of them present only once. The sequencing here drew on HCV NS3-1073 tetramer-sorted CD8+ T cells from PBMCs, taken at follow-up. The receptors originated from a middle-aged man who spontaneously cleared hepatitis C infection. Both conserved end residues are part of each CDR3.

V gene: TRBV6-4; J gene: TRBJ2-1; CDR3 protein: CASSETSGGYNEQFF
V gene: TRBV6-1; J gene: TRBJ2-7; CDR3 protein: CASSGFLEGLSYEQYF
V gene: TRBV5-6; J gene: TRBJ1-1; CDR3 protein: CASRTGGGTEAFF
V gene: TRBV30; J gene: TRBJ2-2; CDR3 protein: CAWRYRATGELFF
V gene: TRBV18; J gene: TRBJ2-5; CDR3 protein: CASSLPSSGGPQETQYF
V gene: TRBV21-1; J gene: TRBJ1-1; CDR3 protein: CASSILVATQCTEAFF
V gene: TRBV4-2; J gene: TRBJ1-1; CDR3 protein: CASSQEAGTGNTEAFF
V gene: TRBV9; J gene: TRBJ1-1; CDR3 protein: CASSVVEGTEAFF
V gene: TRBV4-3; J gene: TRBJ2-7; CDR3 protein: CASSQAASGAPYEQYF
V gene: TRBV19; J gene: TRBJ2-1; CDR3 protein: CASSIAGGGHNEQFF
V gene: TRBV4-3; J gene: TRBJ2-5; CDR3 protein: CASSQSSGAPETQYF
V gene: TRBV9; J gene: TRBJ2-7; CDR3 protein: CASSPVDGEYEQYF
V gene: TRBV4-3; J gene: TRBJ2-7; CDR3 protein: CASSQEPQGLGEQYF
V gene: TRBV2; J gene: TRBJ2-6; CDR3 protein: CASSDRTGANVLTF
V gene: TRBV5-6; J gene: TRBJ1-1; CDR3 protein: CASSSPAGVRMNTEAFF
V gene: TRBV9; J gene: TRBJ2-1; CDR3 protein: CASSPLDNEQFF
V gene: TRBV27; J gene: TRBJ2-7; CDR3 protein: CASSLTTGAPYEQYF
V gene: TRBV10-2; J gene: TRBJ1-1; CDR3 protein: CASSESRDAYLGNTEAFF
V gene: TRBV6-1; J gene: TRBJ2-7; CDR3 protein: CASSELVTGDYEQYF
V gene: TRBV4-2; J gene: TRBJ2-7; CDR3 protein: CASSQEAAGAPYEQYF
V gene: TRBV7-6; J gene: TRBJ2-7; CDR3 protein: CASSLDSGSYEQYF
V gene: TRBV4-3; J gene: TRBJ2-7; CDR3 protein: CASSQEPGSGEPYEQYF
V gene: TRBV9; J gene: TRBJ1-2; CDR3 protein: CASGRGGIYGYTF
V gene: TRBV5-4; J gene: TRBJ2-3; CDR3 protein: CASNPWTSGGYTDTQYF
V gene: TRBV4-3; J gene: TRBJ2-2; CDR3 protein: CASSQEQGAPGELFF
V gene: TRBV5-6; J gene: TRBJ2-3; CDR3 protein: CASSLPEGVASTDTQYF
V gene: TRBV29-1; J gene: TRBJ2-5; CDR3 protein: CSVEDRGLAGGIQETQYF
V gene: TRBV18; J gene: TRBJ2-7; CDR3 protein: CASSPAGQGGPYEQYF
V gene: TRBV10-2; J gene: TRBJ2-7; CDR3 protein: CADSGQGSVNEQYF
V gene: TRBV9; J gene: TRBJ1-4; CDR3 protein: CASSSPGGEKLFF
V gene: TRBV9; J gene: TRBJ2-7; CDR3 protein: CASSVGAGDTYEQYF
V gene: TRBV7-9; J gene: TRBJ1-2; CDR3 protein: CASSFESYRGYGYTF
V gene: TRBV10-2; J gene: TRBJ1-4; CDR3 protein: CASSLNPGPNEKLFF
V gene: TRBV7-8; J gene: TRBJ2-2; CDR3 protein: CASSLEGTGVPGELFF
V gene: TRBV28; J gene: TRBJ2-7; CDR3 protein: CASRLMYGLAGGNIYEQYF
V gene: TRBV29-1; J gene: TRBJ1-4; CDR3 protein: CSVFGGGETATNEKLFF
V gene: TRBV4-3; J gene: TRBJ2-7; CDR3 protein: CASSKDYWGLGEQYF
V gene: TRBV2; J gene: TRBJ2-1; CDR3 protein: CASSADSQYNEQFF
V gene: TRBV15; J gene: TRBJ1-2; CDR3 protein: CATSRDVGITLNYGYTF
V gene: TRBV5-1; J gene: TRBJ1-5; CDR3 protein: CASTGGQPQHF
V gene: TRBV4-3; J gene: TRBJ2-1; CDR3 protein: CASSQERGPLEQFF
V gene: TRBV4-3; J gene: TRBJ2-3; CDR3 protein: CASSQEIAAGGGDTQYF
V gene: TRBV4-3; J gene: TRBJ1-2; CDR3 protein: CASSQEPGGAGANYGYTF
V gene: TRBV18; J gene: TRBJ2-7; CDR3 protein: CASSPFPQFYEQYF
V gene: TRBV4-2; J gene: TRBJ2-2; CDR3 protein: CASSQEISGGNTGELFF
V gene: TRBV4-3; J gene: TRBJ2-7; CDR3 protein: CASRPGAVLNEQYF
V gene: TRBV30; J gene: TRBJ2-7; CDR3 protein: CAWSLQGGAYEQYF
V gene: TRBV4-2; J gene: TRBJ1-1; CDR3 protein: CASSQELNTEAFF
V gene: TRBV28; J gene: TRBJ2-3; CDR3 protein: CASSPLAGKGATDTQYF
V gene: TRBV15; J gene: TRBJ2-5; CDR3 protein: CATSTDLAGGGQTQYF
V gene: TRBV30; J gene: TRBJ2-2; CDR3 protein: CAWSVPGTGELFF
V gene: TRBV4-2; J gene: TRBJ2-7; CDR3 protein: CASSQEVGSEQYF
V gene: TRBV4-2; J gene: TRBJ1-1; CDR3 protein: CASSQEVGTEAFF
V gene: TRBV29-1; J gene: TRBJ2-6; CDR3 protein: CSVEDPGQGAAGANVLTF
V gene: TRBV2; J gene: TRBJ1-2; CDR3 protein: CASSGNAPLRKTYGYTF